The table lists the clone carrying this TCR beta chain with many counts. This sample was included in a study of shared clonotypes between healthy human individuals. The CDR3 is 12 residues long. V was cut by 6 bases and J by 3 bases, with 9 bases left in between. The germline CDR1 and CDR2 sequences are MNHEY and SVGAGI. The assay was immunoSEQ multiplex PCR, and TCRdb's table has in-frame clones only and misses some. Of nearly 1,000,000 clones listed, 70% to 85% were seen once; the top ten hold nearly 1.5%. The receptor comes from a man aged 18 to 35 in good health. Material: memory CD4+ T cells sorted from blood. Subset described: CD45RA-negative fraction. The chain carries TRBV6-5 and TRBJ2-7, with D perhaps TRBD2 (5 bases). CDR3 residues: CASSPRGYEQYF. The CDR3 DNA is TGTGCCAGCAGCCCTCGGGGCTACGAGCAGTACTTC.